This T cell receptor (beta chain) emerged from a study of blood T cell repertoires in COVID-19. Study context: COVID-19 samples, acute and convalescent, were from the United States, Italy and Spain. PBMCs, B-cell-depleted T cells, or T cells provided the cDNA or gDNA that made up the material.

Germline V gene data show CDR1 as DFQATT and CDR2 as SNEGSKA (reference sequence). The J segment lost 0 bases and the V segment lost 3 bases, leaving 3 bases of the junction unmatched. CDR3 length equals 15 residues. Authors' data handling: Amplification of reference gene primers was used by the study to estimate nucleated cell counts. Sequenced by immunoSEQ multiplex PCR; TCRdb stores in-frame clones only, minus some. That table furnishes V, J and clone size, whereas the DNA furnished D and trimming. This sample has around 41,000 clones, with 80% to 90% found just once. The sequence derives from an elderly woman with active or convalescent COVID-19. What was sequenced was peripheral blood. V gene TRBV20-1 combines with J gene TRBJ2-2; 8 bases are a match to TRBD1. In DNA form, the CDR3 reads TGCAGTGCTAGTTCACAGGGGGCGAACACCGGGGAGCTGTTTTTT. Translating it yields CSASSQGANTGELFF.